Following are 5 T cell receptor beta chains from one sample sequenced in a study of blood T cell repertoires in COVID-19. Profiling relied on immunoSEQ multiplex PCR, and the TCRdb table lists in-frame clones only, not all of them. The data hold about 430,000 clones, with roughly 90% observed a single time. Sequences were obtained from PBMCs or T cells enriched from blood (not recorded which). These receptors were obtained from a woman aged 18-35 years who had been exposed to COVID-19.

J is TRBJ1-4 and V is TRBV23-1; a weak D match, TRBD1 (5 bases). TRBV23-1 is assigned to the ORF class and has an uncertain function. The length of the CDR3 is 16 residues. Between the trimmed V and J ends, which lost 2 bases and 5 bases, there was a span of 15 bases. The CDR3 sequence: CASSQPSGRANEKLFF. CDR3 coding DNA: TGCGCCAGCAGTCAACCGTCGGGCAGGGCAAATGAAAAACTGTTTTTT.

The rearrangement uses TRBV3-1 (or the pseudogene TRBV3-2) and TRBJ2-1; 9 bases are shared with TRBD2. The CDR3 totals 14 residues. J gave up 9 bases and V 4 bases, and 7 bases lay outside the gene matches. Germline loops: CDR1 LGHDT, CDR2 YNNKEL (reference sequence). The CDR3 DNA is TGTGCCAGCAGCCCGGGACTAGCTCTCTCTGAGCAGTTCTTC. Its translation is CASSPGLALSEQFF.

The V gene is TRBV7-9, the J gene TRBJ1-2; D remains ambiguous. V was shortened by 4 bases and J by 0 bases, with 6 bases between the two germline ends. The germline CDR1 and CDR2 sequences are SEHNR and FQNEAQ (reference sequence). The CDR3 contains 13 residues. The CDR3 spells CASSSGSNYGYTF. The CDR3 DNA is TGTGCCAGCAGCTCCGGGTCTAACTATGGCTACACCTTC.

The chain has TRBV11-2 and TRBJ2-7; maybe TRBD2 (6 bases). V shed 0 bases and J shed 2 bases, with 14 bases lying between them. This CDR3 is 16 amino acids long. Per germline, CDR1 SGHAT and CDR2 FQNNGV. CDR3 sequence reads: CASSLDLAGNTYEQYF. Here the CDR3 DNA reads TGTGCCAGCAGCTTAGATCTGGCGGGGAACACCTACGAGCAGTACTTC.

This clone came up a few times. The V call is TRBV7-9, the J call TRBJ2-7; 7 bases are a match to TRBD1. The CDR3 contains 12 residues. The trim removed 1 base at V and 12 bases at J, leaving 6 bases unmatched. Germline V gene data show CDR1 as SEHNR and CDR2 as FQNEAQ (reference sequence). CDR3 nucleotides: TGTGCCAGCAGCTTAGACCTTGGACAGGCGTACTTC. Amino acid sequence: CASSLDLGQAYF.